The clone carrying this TCR beta chain turned up a few times. The target antigen is unknown. This sample is drawn from a study of T cells after yellow fever vaccination. Study details: Preparation of the low-cell-number fractions used SMART-Seq v4 Ultra Low Input. The study's findings and limits: Reappearing after the booster were most of the clones from primary vaccination (roughly 96% CD4, about 88% CD8).

Conversion of TCR transcripts into cDNA relied on 5'RACE template switching, which added a universal primer site and UMIs. TCRdb recomputed calls from the 5' RACE reads with MiXCR, one row per CDR3 protein. The data contain approximately 330,000 distinct CDR3 sequences, 12% of them singletons. This sequence was found in a man aged 18 to 29 who received the YFV17D yellow fever vaccine. The sample here was CD4+ T cells sorted from PBMCs, taken 15 days after the yellow fever booster vaccination.

CDR3 amino acids: CASSHARGGSDTQYF. The CDR3 DNA is TGTGCCAGCAGCCACGCCCGGGGGGGCAGCGATACGCAGTATTTT. V is TRBV7-3 and J is TRBJ2-3, with 8 bases that match TRBD2. The CDR3 contains 15 residues. J lost 6 bases, V lost 5 bases, and 10 bases had no gene match. CDR1 and CDR2 (germline): SGHTA, FQGTGA. The full variable domain, completed using reference TRBV7-3 and TRBJ2-3, is GAGVSQTPSNKVTEKGKYVELRCDPISGHTALYWYRQSLGQGPEFLIYFQGTGAADDSGLPNDRFFAVRPEGSVSTLKIQRTERGDSAVYLCASSHARGGSDTQYFGPGTRLTVL.